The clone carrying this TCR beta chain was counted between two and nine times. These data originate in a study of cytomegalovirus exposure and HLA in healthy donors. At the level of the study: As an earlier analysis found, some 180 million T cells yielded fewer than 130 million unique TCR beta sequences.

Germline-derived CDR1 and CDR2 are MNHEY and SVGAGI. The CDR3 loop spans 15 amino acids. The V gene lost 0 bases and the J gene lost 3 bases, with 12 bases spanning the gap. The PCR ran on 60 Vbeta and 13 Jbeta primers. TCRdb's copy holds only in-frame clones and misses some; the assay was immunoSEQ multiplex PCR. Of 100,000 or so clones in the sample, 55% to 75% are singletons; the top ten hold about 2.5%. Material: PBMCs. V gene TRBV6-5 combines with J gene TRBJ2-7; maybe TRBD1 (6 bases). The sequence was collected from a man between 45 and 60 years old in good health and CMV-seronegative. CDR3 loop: CASSYSHRAGYEQYF. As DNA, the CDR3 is TGTGCCAGCAGTTACTCGCACAGGGCGGGCTACGAGCAGTACTTC.